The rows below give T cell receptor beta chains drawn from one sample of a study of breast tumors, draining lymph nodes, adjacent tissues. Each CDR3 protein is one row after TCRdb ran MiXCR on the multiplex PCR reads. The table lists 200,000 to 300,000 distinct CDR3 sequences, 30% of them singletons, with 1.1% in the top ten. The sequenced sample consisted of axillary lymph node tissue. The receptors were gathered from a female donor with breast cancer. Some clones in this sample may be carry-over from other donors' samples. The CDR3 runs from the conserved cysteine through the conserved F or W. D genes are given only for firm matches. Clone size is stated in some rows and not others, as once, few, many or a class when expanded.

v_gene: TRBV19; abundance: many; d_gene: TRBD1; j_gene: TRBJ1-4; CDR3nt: TGTGCCAGTAGTATTGAAAGGGGGCGCAGGTTCGAAAAACTGTTTTTT; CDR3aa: CASSIERGRRFEKLFF
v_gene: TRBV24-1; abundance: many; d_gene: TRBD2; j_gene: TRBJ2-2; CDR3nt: TGTGCCACCAGCGGATTTGGAACTAGCGGGAACACCGGGGAGCTGTTTTTT; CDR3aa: CATSGFGTSGNTGELFF
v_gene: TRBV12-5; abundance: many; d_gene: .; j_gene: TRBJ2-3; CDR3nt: TGTGCTAGTGGTTCGGGATCTACGGGGGCAGATACGCAGTATTTT; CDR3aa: CASGSGSTGADTQYF
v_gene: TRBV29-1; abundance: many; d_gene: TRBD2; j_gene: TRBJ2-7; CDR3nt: TGCAGCGTTTGGGGGGAGGGCTACGAGCAGTACTTC; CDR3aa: CSVWGEGYEQYF
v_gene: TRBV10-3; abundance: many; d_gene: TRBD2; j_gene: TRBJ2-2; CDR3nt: TGTGCCATCAGTGGACTAGCGGGCGCGAACACCGGGGAGCTGTTTTTT; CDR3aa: CAISGLAGANTGELFF
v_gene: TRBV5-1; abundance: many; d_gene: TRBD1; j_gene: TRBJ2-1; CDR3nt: TGCGCCAGCAGCTTAGGACAGGGGGCTCCGAATGAGCAGTTCTTC; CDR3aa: CASSLGQGAPNEQFF
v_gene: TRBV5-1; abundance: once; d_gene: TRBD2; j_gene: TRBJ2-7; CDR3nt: TGCGCCAGCAGCTTGGTGGTGGGAGGGCCACACGAGCAGTACTTC; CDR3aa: CASSLVVGGPHEQYF
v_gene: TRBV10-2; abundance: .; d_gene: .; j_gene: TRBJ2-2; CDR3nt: TGCGCCAGCAGCGTTGAAGATCATGCTAGCGTCACCGGGGAGCTGTTTTTT; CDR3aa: CASSVEDHASVTGELFF
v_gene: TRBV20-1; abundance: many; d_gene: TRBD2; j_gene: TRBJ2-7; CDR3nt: TGCAGTGCTAGAGAGAGGAGCGGGAGGAACTGGGAAGAGCAGTACTTC; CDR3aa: CSARERSGRNWEEQYF
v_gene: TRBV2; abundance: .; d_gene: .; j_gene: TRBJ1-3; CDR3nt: TGTGCCAGCAGTGAAGGAGGCCAGTTAACTGGGAACACCATATATTTT; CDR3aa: CASSEGGQLTGNTIYF
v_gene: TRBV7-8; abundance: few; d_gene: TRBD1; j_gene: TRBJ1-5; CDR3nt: TGTGCCAGCAGCGCAAACAGGGGGTCAGAGACCCAGCATTTT; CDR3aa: CASSANRGSETQHF
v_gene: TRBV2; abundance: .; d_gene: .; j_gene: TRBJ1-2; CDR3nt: TGTGCCAGCAGTGTTGAAGGGACCGGTTTCTATGGCTACACCTTC; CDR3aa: CASSVEGTGFYGYTF
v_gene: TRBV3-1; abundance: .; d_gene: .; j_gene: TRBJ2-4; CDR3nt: TGTGCCAGCAGCCCCGGCAAAAACATTCAGTACTTC; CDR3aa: CASSPGKNIQYF
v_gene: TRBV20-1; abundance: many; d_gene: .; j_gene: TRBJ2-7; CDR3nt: TGCAGTGTGGGGCGGAGATACGAGCAGTACTTC; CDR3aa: CSVGRRYEQYF
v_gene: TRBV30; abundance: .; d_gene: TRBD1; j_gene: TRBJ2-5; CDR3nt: TGTGCCAGCGCCCTTGGGACAGTCCAAGAGACCCAGTACTTC; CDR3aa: CASALGTVQETQYF
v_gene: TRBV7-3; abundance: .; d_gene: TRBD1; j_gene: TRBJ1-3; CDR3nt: TGTGCCAGCAGCCAGGACAGGGGGAACACCATATATTTT; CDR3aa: CASSQDRGNTIYF
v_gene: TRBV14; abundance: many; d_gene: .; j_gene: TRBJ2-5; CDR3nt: TGTGCCAGCAGCCAAGGGGTCGGGACCGTATACCAAGAGACCCAGTACTTC; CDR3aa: CASSQGVGTVYQETQYF
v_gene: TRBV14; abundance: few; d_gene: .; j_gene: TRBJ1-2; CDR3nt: TGTGCCAGCAGCCAAGGCCAGGTATATGGCTACACCTTC; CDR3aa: CASSQGQVYGYTF
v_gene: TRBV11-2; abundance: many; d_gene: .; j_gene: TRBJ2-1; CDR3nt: TGTGCCAGCAGCTTAGATCTACTGCTCAATGAGCAGTTCTTC; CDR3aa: CASSLDLLLNEQFF
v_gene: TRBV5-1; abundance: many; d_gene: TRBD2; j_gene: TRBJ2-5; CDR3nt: TGCGCCAGCAGCTTAAATATCGGGGGGGAGCAAGAGACCCAGTACTTC; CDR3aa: CASSLNIGGEQETQYF
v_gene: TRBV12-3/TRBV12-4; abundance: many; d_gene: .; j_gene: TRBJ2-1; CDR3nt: TGTGCCAGCAGGCTTGCCCGAAATTTGCACAATGAGCAGTTCTTC; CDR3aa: CASRLARNLHNEQFF
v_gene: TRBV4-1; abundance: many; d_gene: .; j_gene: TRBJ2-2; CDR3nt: TGCGCCAGCAGAGATCGGACCGGGGAGCTGTTTTTT; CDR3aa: CASRDRTGELFF
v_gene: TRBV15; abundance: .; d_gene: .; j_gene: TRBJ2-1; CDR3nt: TGTGCCACCAGCAGAGAACAGGGTTTCTACAATGAGCAGTTCTTC; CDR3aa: CATSREQGFYNEQFF
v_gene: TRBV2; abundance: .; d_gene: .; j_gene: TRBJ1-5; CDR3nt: TGTGCCAGCAGTGCACTAGCGGGAAACAATCAGCCCCAGCATTTT; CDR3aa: CASSALAGNNQPQHF
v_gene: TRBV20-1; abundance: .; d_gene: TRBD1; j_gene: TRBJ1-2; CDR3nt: TGCAGTGCTGGGGGGACAGGGTCTAATGGCTACACCTTC; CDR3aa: CSAGGTGSNGYTF
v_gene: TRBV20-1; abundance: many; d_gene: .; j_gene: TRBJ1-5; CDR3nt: TGCAGTGCTAGAGACTCTGGGTGGGATATGCCCCAGCATTTT; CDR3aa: CSARDSGWDMPQHF
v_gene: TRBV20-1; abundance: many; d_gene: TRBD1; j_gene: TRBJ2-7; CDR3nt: TGCAGTGCTAGAGGGGACAGGGCGAACTCCTACGAGCAGTACTTC; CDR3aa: CSARGDRANSYEQYF
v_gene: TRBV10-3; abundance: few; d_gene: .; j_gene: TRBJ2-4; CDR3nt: TGTGCCATCAGTGATGTACAGACCAAAAACATTCAGTACTTC; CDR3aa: CAISDVQTKNIQYF
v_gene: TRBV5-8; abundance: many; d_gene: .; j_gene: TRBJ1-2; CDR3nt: TGTGCCAGCAGCTTGTTGGCTAACTATGGCTACACCTTC; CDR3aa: CASSLLANYGYTF
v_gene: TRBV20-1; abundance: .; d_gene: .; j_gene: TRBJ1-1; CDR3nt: TGCAGTGCTAGGGACTTGGACAGACTGACCACTGAAGCTTTCTTT; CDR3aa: CSARDLDRLTTEAFF
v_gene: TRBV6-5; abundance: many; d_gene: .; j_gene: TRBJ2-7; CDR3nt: TGTGCCAGCAGTTACCGGGAGTTCTACGAGCAGTACTTC; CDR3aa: CASSYREFYEQYF
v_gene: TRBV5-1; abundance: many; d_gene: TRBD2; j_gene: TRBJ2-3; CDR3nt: TGCGCCAGCAGCTTGGCCCCGGGACTATCAGATACGCAGTATTTT; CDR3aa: CASSLAPGLSDTQYF
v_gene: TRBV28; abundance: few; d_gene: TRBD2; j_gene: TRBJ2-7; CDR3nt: TGTGCCAGCAGTCATTTACTAGCGAGCCCCTACGAGCAGTACTTC; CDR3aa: CASSHLLASPYEQYF
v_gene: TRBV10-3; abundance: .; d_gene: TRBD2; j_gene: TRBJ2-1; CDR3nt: TGTGCCATCAGTGAGTCGGGAGGGACTAACAATGAGCAGTTCTTC; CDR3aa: CAISESGGTNNEQFF
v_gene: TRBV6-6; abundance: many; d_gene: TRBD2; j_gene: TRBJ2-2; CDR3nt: TGTGCCAGCAGTTATCCCGGGAGGAAACCCGGGGAGCTGTTTTTT; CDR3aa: CASSYPGRKPGELFF
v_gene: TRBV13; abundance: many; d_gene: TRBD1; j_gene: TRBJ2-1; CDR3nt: TGTGCCAGCAGCTTAAGGGACAGCCACAATGAGCAGTTCTTC; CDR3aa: CASSLRDSHNEQFF
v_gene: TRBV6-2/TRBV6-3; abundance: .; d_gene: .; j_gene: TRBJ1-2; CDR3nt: TGTGCCAGCAGTTACTCGAAGACAGGAGCCGCGGGCTACACCTTC; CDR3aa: CASSYSKTGAAGYTF
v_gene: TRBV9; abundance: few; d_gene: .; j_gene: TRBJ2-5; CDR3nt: TGTGCCAGCAGCGTAAAGCGGGTGGGTGAGACCCAGTCCTTC; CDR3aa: CASSVKRVGETQSF
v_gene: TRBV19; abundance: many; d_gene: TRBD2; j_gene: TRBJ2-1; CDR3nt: TGTGCCAGTAGTCCGTTAGCGGGAGGGCGGGAAAAAACCTACAATGAGCAGTTCTTC; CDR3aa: CASSPLAGGREKTYNEQFF
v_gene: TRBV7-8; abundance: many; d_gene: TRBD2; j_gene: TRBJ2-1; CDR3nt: TGTGCCAGCAGCCCCTTGGGGGCGGGAGGGGTAATCGAGCAGTTCTTC; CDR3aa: CASSPLGAGGVIEQFF
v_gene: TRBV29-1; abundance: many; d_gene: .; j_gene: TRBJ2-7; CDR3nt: TGCAGCGTTCTCCGAATACCAGACTACGAGCAGTACTTC; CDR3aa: CSVLRIPDYEQYF
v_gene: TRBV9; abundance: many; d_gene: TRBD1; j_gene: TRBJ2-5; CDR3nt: TGTGCCAGCAGCTCATCGGACAGGGGATCGTTCGAGACCCAGTACTTC; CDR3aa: CASSSSDRGSFETQYF
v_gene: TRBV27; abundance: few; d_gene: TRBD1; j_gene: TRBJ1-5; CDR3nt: TGTGCCAGCAGTTCACAGGGGAGGAGCGGCAATCAGCCCCAGCATTTT; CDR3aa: CASSSQGRSGNQPQHF
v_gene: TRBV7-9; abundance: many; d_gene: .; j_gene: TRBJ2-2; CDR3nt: TGTGCCAGCAGCCCGACCGTGGGGGCCGGGGAGCTGTTTTTT; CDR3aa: CASSPTVGAGELFF
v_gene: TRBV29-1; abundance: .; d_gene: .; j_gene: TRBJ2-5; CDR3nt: TGCAGCGTTGAAGACGGGCAGGAAGGGGAGACCCAGTACTTC; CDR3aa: CSVEDGQEGETQYF
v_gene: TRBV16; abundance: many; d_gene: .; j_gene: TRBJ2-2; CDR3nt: TGTGCCAGCAGCCAGCTGCTGAACACCGGGGAGCTGTTTTTT; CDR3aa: CASSQLLNTGELFF
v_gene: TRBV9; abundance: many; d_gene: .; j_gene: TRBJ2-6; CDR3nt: TGTGCCAGCAGCGTTTCGAACAGGGTCGCTGGGGCCAACGTCCTGACTTTC; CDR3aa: CASSVSNRVAGANVLTF
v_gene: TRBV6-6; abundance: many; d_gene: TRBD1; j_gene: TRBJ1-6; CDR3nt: TGTGCCAGCAGTCACGACAGGGGGCGAATAAATTCACCCCTCCACTTT; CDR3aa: CASSHDRGRINSPLHF
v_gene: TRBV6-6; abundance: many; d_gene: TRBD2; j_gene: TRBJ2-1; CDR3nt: TGTGCCAGCAGTTACTTACGAACGGGGGGGAGCTCCTACAATGAGCAGTTCTTC; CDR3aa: CASSYLRTGGSSYNEQFF
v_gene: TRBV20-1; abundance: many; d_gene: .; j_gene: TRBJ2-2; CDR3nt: TGCAGTGCTAGAGCGGGTACGAACACCGGGGAGCTGTTTTTT; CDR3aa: CSARAGTNTGELFF
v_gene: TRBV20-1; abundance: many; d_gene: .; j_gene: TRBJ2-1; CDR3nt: TGCAGTGCTGGATTTACACAACTAGGCTGGAATGAGCAGTTCTTC; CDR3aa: CSAGFTQLGWNEQFF
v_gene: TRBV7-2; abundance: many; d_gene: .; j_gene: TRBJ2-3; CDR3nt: TGTGCCAGCAGCTTGACCCTTAACACAGATACGCAGTATTTT; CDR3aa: CASSLTLNTDTQYF
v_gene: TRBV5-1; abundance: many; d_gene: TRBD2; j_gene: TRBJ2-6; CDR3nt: TGCGCCAGCAGCTTAGGGCTGGGCGGGAGGAATGGGGCCAACGTCCTGACTTTC; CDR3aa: CASSLGLGGRNGANVLTF
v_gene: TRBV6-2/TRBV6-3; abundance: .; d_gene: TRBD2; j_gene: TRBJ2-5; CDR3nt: TGTGCCAGCAGCTTAAGCCTAGCGGCCCAAGAGACCCAGTACTTC; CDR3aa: CASSLSLAAQETQYF
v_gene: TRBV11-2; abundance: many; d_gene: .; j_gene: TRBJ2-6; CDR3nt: TGTGCCAGCAGTCGAACAGGCTCTGGGGCCAACGTCCTGACTTTC; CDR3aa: CASSRTGSGANVLTF
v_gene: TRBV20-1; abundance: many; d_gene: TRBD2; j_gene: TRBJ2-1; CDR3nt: TGCAGTGCTCTAAGCGGGCTTAGCGGGAGCAATGAGCAGTTCTTC; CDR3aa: CSALSGLSGSNEQFF
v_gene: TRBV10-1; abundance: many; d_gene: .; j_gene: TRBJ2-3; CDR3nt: TGCGCCAGCAGTGCAGCAGGGGTTCCAGATACGCAGTATTTT; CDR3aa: CASSAAGVPDTQYF
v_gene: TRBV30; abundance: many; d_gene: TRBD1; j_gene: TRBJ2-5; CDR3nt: TGTGCCTTTTCACAGGGGACGTCAGAGACCCAGTACTTC; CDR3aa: CAFSQGTSETQYF
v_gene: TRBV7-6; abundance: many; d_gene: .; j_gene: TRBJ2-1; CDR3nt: TGTGCCAGCAGCTTAACCCCCGATGTTCTAATCGTAAATGAGCAGTTCTTC; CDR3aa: CASSLTPDVLIVNEQFF
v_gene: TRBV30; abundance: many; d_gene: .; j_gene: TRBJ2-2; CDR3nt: TGTGCCTGGAGTCCAGGTTCCCGCCAAGCCGGGGAGCTGTTTTTT; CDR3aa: CAWSPGSRQAGELFF